The sample holds a few counts of the clone carrying this T cell receptor beta chain. Its target is unknown. Germline-derived CDR1 and CDR2 are MGHRA and YSYEKL. The V end lost 4 bases, the J end lost 4 bases, and 14 bases lay between the germline ends. The CDR3 runs to 15 residues. A minimum of 6 million PBMCs was isolated per sample. The data are from a study of blood T cells in healthy people across ages. Study-wide points: Because sorting was not performed, PBMCs prevented conclusive naive versus antigen-experienced comparison. A roughly linear age-dependent decrease characterized TCR beta diversity per million T cells. From one million sequenced T cells, diversity estimates were lower bounds.

Primed by a sample-barcoded 5' primer and a J-beta primer mix, a second PCR proceeded for 7 to 11 cycles. From the 5' RACE reads, TCRdb called clonotypes with MiXCR, one entry per CDR3 protein. This sample has fewer than 1,200,000 distinct CDR3 sequences, with around 25% found just once. The same specimen was also included in a second study, on T cells of mothers and their children.

V is TRBV4-1 and J is TRBJ2-1; possible D gene TRBD1, 6 bases. This clonotype was sampled from a girl between 2 and 10 years old in good health. The sequenced sample consisted of blood. The CDR3 protein is CASSPGGQGYNEQFF. CDR3 DNA sequence: TGCGCCAGCAGCCCTGGAGGCCAGGGGTACAATGAGCAGTTCTTC.